A single sample is the source of the 16 T cell receptor beta chains below, sequenced in a study of T cells in Graves' hyperthyroidism and ophthalmopathy. Using RNA transcripts as the source, TCR beta CDR3 regions were amplified. First-round RT-PCR targeting the TCR CDR3 was performed with the HTBI primer set. TCRdb processed the multiplex PCR reads anew with MiXCR; each CDR3 protein has one entry. Of approximately 100,000 distinct CDR3 sequences in the sample, roughly 40% were seen once. Sequenced input: peripheral blood or thyroid tissue (not recorded which). These receptors all stem from a woman under 40 with Graves' hyperthyroidism.

This clonotype turned up a few times. The chain employs TRBV20-1 and TRBJ1-5; D perhaps matches TRBD1 (5 bases). CDR3 size: 11 residues. CDR1 DFQATT and CDR2 SNEGSKA come from the germline V gene (reference sequence). With 8 bases removed from V and 11 bases from J, the gap between germline ends came to 16 bases. The CDR3 is CSQERGETQHF. The CDR3 region has the DNA TGCAGTCAGGAGCGGGGGGAGACCCAGCATTTT.

This clonotype was detected ten times or more. V and J are TRBV12-3 or TRBV12-4 and TRBJ1-1; possible D gene TRBD1, 5 bases. CDR3 length equals 12 residues. The V end was cut by 6 bases, the J end by 6 bases, with 11 bases between. The CDR3 spells CASRAGFAEAFF. Written as DNA, the CDR3 is TGTGCCAGCAGGGCAGGGTTCGCTGAAGCTTTCTTT.

This clonotype was observed at least ten times. This sequence joins TRBV7-9 and TRBJ2-7; D perhaps matches TRBD2 (5 bases). The CDR3 runs 12 residues. The germline gives CDR1 SEHNR, CDR2 FQNEAQ (reference sequence). The V end lost 5 bases, the J end lost 6 bases, and 11 bases lay between the germline ends. CDR3 protein: CASSGGPLEQYF. CDR3 DNA: TGTGCCAGCAGCGGCGGGCCTCTCGAGCAGTACTTC.

This clonotype was recorded many times. This chain uses TRBV11-2 with TRBJ2-7; 7 bases align to TRBD2. This CDR3 has 15 residues. Trimming cost V 6 bases and J 0 bases; bases outside gene matches: 8. Germline CDR1 SGHAT, CDR2 FQNNGV. DNA for the CDR3: TGTGCCAGCAGAACGACTAGCCTTGGCTCCTACGAGCAGTACTTC. Translated: CASRTTSLGSYEQYF.

In its sample, this clonotype was seen many times. V usage is TRBV30 and J usage is TRBJ1-1, with TRBD1 identical over 8 bases. Germline CDR1 is GTSNPN and CDR2 is SVGIG (reference sequence). V lost 7 bases, J lost 10 bases, and 11 bases stayed unmatched. CDR3 length: 12 residues. In nucleotides, the CDR3 is TGTGCCTCTTCCGGGACAGGTCTACGAGCTTTCTTT. Translated: CASSGTGLRAFF.

The rearrangement uses TRBV15 and TRBJ1-5; a possible D gene is TRBD1 (5 bases). Trimming cost V 3 bases and J 5 bases, with 14 bases left between them. The V gene's germline CDR1 is LNHNV and CDR2 YYDKDF (reference sequence). CDR3 length: 15 residues. The CDR3 loop is CATSSPGTRDQPQHF. The CDR3 nucleotides are TGTGCCACCAGCAGTCCCGGGACCCGGGATCAGCCCCAGCATTTT.

This sequence joins TRBV5-1 and TRBJ1-4; 7 nucleotides agree with TRBD1. V lost 0 bases, J lost 14 bases, and 7 bases stayed unmatched. The CDR3 contains 13 residues. The germline V gene has CDR1 SGHRS and CDR2 YFSETQ. The CDR3 DNA sequence: TGCGCCAGCAGCTTGGGGACAGGCCGGAGGCTGTTTTTT. Translating gives CASSLGTGRRLFF.

The CDR3 coding sequence is TGCAGTGCTAGAGAAACCGAATACGAGCAGTACTTC. Translating gives CSARETEYEQYF. The V gene is TRBV20-1, the J gene TRBJ2-7; D is uncertain. This CDR3 is built from 12 residues. V gave up 0 bases and J gave up 4 bases, with 7 bases separating them. Germline-derived CDR1 and CDR2 are DFQATT and SNEGSKA (reference sequence).

Worth noting for this clonotype: Because the CDR3 is missing its conserved closing phenylalanine or tryptophan, this is likely a read error. This chain connects TRBV2 to TRBJ1-1; possibly TRBD1 for D (5 bases). Germline V gene data show CDR1 as SNHLY and CDR2 as FYNNEI. This CDR3 spans 14 amino acids. V was clipped by 1 base and J by 3 bases, with 9 bases between them. CDR3 sequence: CASSEGVGDTEAFY. The CDR3 DNA follows: TGTGCCAGCAGTGAAGGAGTAGGGGACACTGAAGCTTTCTAT.

In this sample, this clonotype turned up many times. This chain connects TRBV7-9 to TRBJ1-1, with D uncertain. Per germline, CDR1 SEHNR and CDR2 FQNEAQ (reference sequence). V lost 1 base to trimming and J lost 4 bases, with 7 bases between them. This CDR3 contains 13 residues. CDR3 protein: CASSLEAGTEAFF. As DNA, the CDR3 is TGTGCCAGCAGCTTAGAGGCGGGCACTGAAGCTTTCTTT.

The J gene is TRBJ2-2, the V gene TRBV7-2; the D gene is possibly TRBD1 (6 bases). V was trimmed by 6 bases and J by 1 base, leaving 15 bases between them. This CDR3 contains 16 residues. The V gene's germline CDR1 is SGHTA and CDR2 FQGNSA. This chain's CDR3 is CASSLPPDRNTGELFF. CDR3 sequence (DNA): TGTGCCAGCAGTTTACCCCCGGACAGGAACACCGGGGAGCTGTTTTTT.

As for this clonotype: At one of its ends the junction is not consistent with the germline gene, which may arise from a read error. The chain couples TRBV7-2 to TRBJ2-2, with 13 bases matching TRBD2. This CDR3 is 13 amino acids long. Germline CDR1 SGHTA, CDR2 FQGNSA. As DNA, the CDR3 is TGTGCCAGCAGCTTCGGGACTAGCGGGGAGCTGTTCTTT. This translates into CASSFGTSGELFF.

A single count supports this clonotype. The chain employs TRBV12-3 or TRBV12-4 and TRBJ1-6; 8 nucleotides match TRBD1. This CDR3 has 16 residues. V was clipped by 8 bases and J by 6 bases; unmatched bases: 12. The CDR3, as DNA: TGTGCCAGCGGGAAAGGACAGGGCCGCGGTAATTCACCCCTCCACTTT. It encodes CASGKGQGRGNSPLHF.

This clonotype showed up just a few times. The rearrangement links TRBV20-1 to TRBJ1-5, with 9 bases identical to TRBD1. Germline-derived CDR1 and CDR2 are DFQATT and SNEGSKA (reference sequence). Trimming at V came to 3 bases and at J to 0 bases, leaving 6 bases not matched to a gene. The CDR3 contains 16 residues. DNA for the CDR3: TGCAGTGCTAGTCGTGGGACAGGGATTAGCAATCAGCCCCAGCATTTT. Protein product: CSASRGTGISNQPQHF.

This clonotype showed up just a few times. J is TRBJ2-7 and V is TRBV30; no definite D call. The CDR3 runs to 11 residues. Looked up from germline, CDR1 is GTSNPN and CDR2 is SVGIG (reference sequence). Trimming removed 3 bases from V and 4 bases from J, with 7 bases in between. CDR3 protein: CAWRGLYEQYF. The CDR3, as DNA: TGTGCCTGGAGAGGGCTGTACGAGCAGTACTTC.

Ten or more counts support this clonotype. The chain recombines TRBV7-9 with TRBJ1-1; D gene uncertain. The CDR3 spans 16 residues. V was shortened by 5 bases and J by 1 base, with 17 bases between the two germline ends. CDR1 and CDR2 from the germline V gene are SEHNR and FQNEAQ (reference sequence). CDR3 residues: CASSIGNRESNTEAFF. CDR3 DNA: TGTGCCAGCAGCATCGGGAACCGCGAATCGAACACTGAAGCTTTCTTT. Full variable domain (rest looked up from reference TRBV7-9 and TRBJ1-1): DTGVSQNPRHKITKRGQNVTFRCDPISEHNRLYWYRQTLGQGPEFLTYFQNEAQLEKSRLLSDRFSAERPKGSFSTLEIQRTEQGDSAMYLCASSIGNRESNTEAFFGQGTRLTVV.